Listed below are T cell receptor beta chains from one sample, sequenced in a study of blood T cell repertoires in COVID-19. TCRdb's copy holds only in-frame clones and misses some; the assay was immunoSEQ multiplex PCR. In the table there are over 150,000 clones, approximately 73% of which are singletons. Input material: peripheral blood. These receptors came from an elderly woman with acute or convalescent COVID-19. The CDR3 runs from the conserved cysteine through the conserved F or W. A D gene is named only where the DNA matches it firmly. Size tells how often a clone was seen (once, few, many) or the class of an expanded clone, and some rows leave it out.

clone_size | j_call | d_call | v_call | cdr3_nt | cdr3_aa
. | TRBJ2-5 | . | TRBV5-6 | TGTGCCAGCAGCTTTAGCGGTCCGGAGACCCAGTACTTC | CASSFSGPETQYF
. | TRBJ1-5 | TRBD1 | TRBV19 | TGTGCCAGTAGTAGGACAGGGATAGGTCAGCCCCAGCATTTT | CASSRTGIGQPQHF
once | TRBJ2-3 | TRBD1 | TRBV7-2 | TGTGCCAGCAGCTTAGCCTGGCAGGGGGCAGATACGCAGTATTTT | CASSLAWQGADTQYF
. | TRBJ1-3 | . | TRBV7-2 | TGTGCCAGCAGCTTAGCGCACACAGGGTCGTTAAACACCATATATTTT | CASSLAHTGSLNTIYF
. | TRBJ2-5 | . | TRBV7-6 | TGTGCCAGCAGCCGAGGACCCGGAGGGTTCCAAGAGACCCAGTACTTC | CASSRGPGGFQETQYF
few | TRBJ1-4 | TRBD1 | TRBV5-4 | TGTGCCAGCAGCTCCGGACAGGGGGGAACAACTAATGAAAAACTGTTTTTT | CASSSGQGGTTNEKLFF
. | TRBJ2-1 | . | TRBV5-1 | TGCGCCAGCAGCTCTGGACAGCCCGACAATGAGCAGTTCTTC | CASSSGQPDNEQFF
. | TRBJ2-2 | . | TRBV5-1 | TGCGCCAGCAGCTTGGGAGTCAGGGAGGACACCGGGGAGCTGTTTTTT | CASSLGVREDTGELFF
. | TRBJ2-1 | TRBD1 | TRBV3-1/TRBV3-2 | TGTGCCAGCAGCCAATACGACAGGGGGGGGAACAATGAGCAGTTCTTC | CASSQYDRGGNNEQFF
. | TRBJ1-6 | TRBD1 | TRBV18 | TGTGCCAGCTCACCCGGGACAGTTTATAATTCACCCCTCCACTTT | CASSPGTVYNSPLHF
. | TRBJ1-4 | TRBD1 | TRBV7-8 | TGTGCCAGCAGCTTAGGCAGGGACAGAAATGAAAAACTGTTTTTT | CASSLGRDRNEKLFF
once | TRBJ2-5 | TRBD1 | TRBV6-5 | TGTGCCAGCAGTTACGGGGACAGAGTAGGAGAGACCCAGTACTTC | CASSYGDRVGETQYF
. | TRBJ2-2 | . | TRBV2 | TGTGCCAGCAGGGAAACAGGGAGCACCGGGGAGCTGTTTTTT | CASRETGSTGELFF
. | TRBJ2-3 | TRBD2 | TRBV7-2 | TGTGCCAGCAGCCGCCCCCCAGCGGGGGATAATACGCAGTATTTT | CASSRPPAGDNTQYF
. | TRBJ2-3 | TRBD1 | TRBV5-1 | TGCGCCAGCAGGGGCAGGACAGGGAACACAGATACGCAGTATTTT | CASRGRTGNTDTQYF
few | TRBJ1-2 | . | TRBV27 | TGTGCCAGCAGTTATGGGCGGACAGAGGGTGGCTACACCTTC | CASSYGRTEGGYTF
. | TRBJ2-7 | TRBD1 | TRBV2 | TGTGCCAGCACCGTCCGGACAGGGAGTATCGAGCAGTACTTC | CASTVRTGSIEQYF
once | TRBJ2-7 | TRBD2 | TRBV5-5 | TGTGCCAGCAGCTTAACCCTTACTAGCGGGGGCCCCTACGAGCAGTACTTC | CASSLTLTSGGPYEQYF
. | TRBJ1-1 | . | TRBV29-1 | TGCAGCGTTGAGAGCCTATCCACTGAAGCTTTCTTT | CSVESLSTEAFF
. | TRBJ1-3 | . | TRBV19 | TGTGCCAGTAGTATCTATGCGAGCTCTGGAAACACCATATATTTT | CASSIYASSGNTIYF
. | TRBJ2-2 | TRBD2 | TRBV6-5 | TGTGCCAGCAGTAAGACTAGCTATGGCACCGGGGAGCTGTTTTTT | CASSKTSYGTGELFF
few | TRBJ2-1 | TRBD2 | TRBV19 | TGTGCCAGTAGTATAGAGGGCGGCGGGAGAGGGTACAATGAGCAGTTCTTC | CASSIEGGGRGYNEQFF
. | TRBJ2-5 | . | TRBV18 | TGTGCCAGCCATCCCGGGCAGGGTCATGAGACCCAGTACTTC | CASHPGQGHETQYF
. | TRBJ2-7 | . | TRBV5-1 | TGCGCCAGCAGCTTGGGTTCTCTCGAGCAGTACTTC | CASSLGSLEQYF
. | TRBJ1-2 | TRBD1 | TRBV3-1/TRBV3-2 | TGTGCCAGCAGCCCCGGGACAGCGTATGGCTACACCTTC | CASSPGTAYGYTF
. | TRBJ2-5 | . | TRBV4-1 | TGCGCCAGCAGCCAAGATATCGGTCGGCAGGCGGAGACCCAGTACTTC | CASSQDIGRQAETQYF
. | TRBJ2-1 | TRBD2 | TRBV10-3 | TGTGCCATCATGAAAGCGGGAGGTCCCTACAATGAGCAGTTCTTC | CAIMKAGGPYNEQFF
. | TRBJ1-1 | TRBD1 | TRBV6-6 | TGTGCCAGCAGGAGAGGACAGGGCACTGAAGCTTTCTTT | CASRRGQGTEAFF
. | TRBJ2-2 | . | TRBV2 | TGTGCCAGGGGAGAACAGGGTAGGGACACCGGGGAGCTGTTTTTT | CARGEQGRDTGELFF
. | TRBJ2-7 | TRBD1 | TRBV6-2/TRBV6-3 | TGTGCCAGCAGCCCCGGGACAGGGACCAAGAGAAGCTTC | CASSPGTGTKRSF
. | TRBJ1-2 | . | TRBV18 | TGTGCCAGCTCACCGGGTACAGGGCCGGCCTATGGCTACACCTTC | CASSPGTGPAYGYTF
. | TRBJ1-5 | TRBD1 | TRBV9 | TGTGCCAGCAGCGCTCGCGGGACAGAGAATAGCAATCAGCCCCAGCATTTT | CASSARGTENSNQPQHF
. | TRBJ2-3 | . | TRBV21-1 | TGTGCCAGCAGCCTAAAGCGGGACCGGGACAGGAAATCAGATACGCAGTATTTT | CASSLKRDRDRKSDTQYF
. | TRBJ2-1 | TRBD2 | TRBV11-3 | TGTGCCAGCAGCTTAGGACTAGCTGGCTATGAGCAGTTCTTC | CASSLGLAGYEQFF
. | TRBJ1-2 | TRBD1 | TRBV5-1 | TGCGCCAGCAGCTTGGTCGCAGGGGGCTATGGCTACACCTTC | CASSLVAGGYGYTF
. | TRBJ2-5 | TRBD2 | TRBV6-5 | TGTGCCAGCAGTTATGGTACTAGCGGGGAACAAGAGACCCAGTACTTC | CASSYGTSGEQETQYF
. | TRBJ2-5 | TRBD1 | TRBV5-6 | TGTGCCAGCAGCTTGTTAGATGGACAGGGGCTGGAGACCCAGTACTTC | CASSLLDGQGLETQYF
. | TRBJ1-5 | . | TRBV9 | TGTGCCAGCAGCGCCGGTGCCGTCAATCAGCCCCAGCATTTT | CASSAGAVNQPQHF
. | TRBJ1-1 | TRBD1 | TRBV15 | TGTGCCACCAGCAGAGATCTAGGACAGGAGTCGAACACTGAAGCTTTCTTT | CATSRDLGQESNTEAFF
. | TRBJ2-2 | . | TRBV24-1 | TGTGCCACCAGTCCCCACTCGGGAGCGGCCGGGGAGCTGTTTTTT | CATSPHSGAAGELFF
. | TRBJ2-1 | . | TRBV2 | TGTGCCAGCAGTGACCGGTGGGCAGGGGATAGTGACAATGAGCAGTTCTTC | CASSDRWAGDSDNEQFF
. | TRBJ2-1 | TRBD2 | TRBV19 | TGTGCCAGTAGTATAGGGGTTGGGACTAGCGGAAATGAGCAGTTCTTC | CASSIGVGTSGNEQFF
. | TRBJ1-5 | TRBD1 | TRBV2 | TGTGCCAGCAGTGTACAGGGGGATTATAGCAATCAGCCCCAGCATTTT | CASSVQGDYSNQPQHF
. | TRBJ2-1 | TRBD2 | TRBV7-9 | TGTGCCAGCAGTCGAGCGGGAGATGTCGATGAGCAGTTCTTC | CASSRAGDVDEQFF
. | TRBJ2-7 | TRBD2 | TRBV30 | TGTGCCTGGAGTGGGACTAGCGGGGATACGCAGTACTTC | CAWSGTSGDTQYF
. | TRBJ2-1 | . | TRBV7-9 | TGTGCCAGCAGCTCTGGGCCGATCAATGAGCAGTTCTTC | CASSSGPINEQFF
. | TRBJ1-1 | . | TRBV27 | TGTGCCAGCAGTTTTCGGGTTGGGAACACTGAAGCTTTCTTT | CASSFRVGNTEAFF
. | TRBJ1-6 | . | TRBV6-5 | TGTGCCAGCAGACAACCAGGGAATAATTCACCCCTCCACTTT | CASRQPGNNSPLHF
once | TRBJ2-1 | . | TRBV6-2/TRBV6-3 | TGTGCCAGCAGTTACTCGTCTCGGGAGCCCTACGAACCGTTCTTC | CASSYSSREPYEPFF
. | TRBJ1-3 | . | TRBV7-2 | TGTGCCAGCAGCTTAGCGGCCACCTCCTCTGGAAACACCATATATTTT | CASSLAATSSGNTIYF
. | TRBJ1-5 | TRBD1 | TRBV19 | TGTGCCAGTAGTATAGTGCGGGGAGGACAGGGCAATCAGCCCCAGCATTTT | CASSIVRGGQGNQPQHF
. | TRBJ2-7 | TRBD1 | TRBV5-6 | TGTGCCAGCAACGACGACAGGGGTACCTACGAGCAGTACTTC | CASNDDRGTYEQYF
. | TRBJ2-7 | TRBD1 | TRBV19 | TGTGCCAGTAGTATAGGAAGACAGGGTCGTTACGAGCAGTACTTC | CASSIGRQGRYEQYF
many | TRBJ1-2 | TRBD1 | TRBV9 | TGTGCCAGCAGCGATCACAGGGGGTATGGCTACACCTTC | CASSDHRGYGYTF
few | TRBJ2-3 | . | TRBV29-1 | TGCAGCGTTGAAGAAAACCACGGGGATACGCAGTATTTT | CSVEENHGDTQYF